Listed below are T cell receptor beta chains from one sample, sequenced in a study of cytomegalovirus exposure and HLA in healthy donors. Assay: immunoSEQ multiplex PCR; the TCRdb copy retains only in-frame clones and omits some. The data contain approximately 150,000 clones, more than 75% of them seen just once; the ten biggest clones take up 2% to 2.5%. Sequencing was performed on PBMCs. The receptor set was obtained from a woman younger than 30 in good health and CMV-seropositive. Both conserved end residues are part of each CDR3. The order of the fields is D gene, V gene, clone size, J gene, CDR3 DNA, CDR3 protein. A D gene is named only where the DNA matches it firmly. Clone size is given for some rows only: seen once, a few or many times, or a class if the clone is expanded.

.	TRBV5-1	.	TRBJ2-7	TGCGCCAGCAGCTTGGGCCGGGCCTACGAGCAGTACTTC	CASSLGRAYEQYF
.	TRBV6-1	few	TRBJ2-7	TGTGCCAGCCGGGGGAGATTCTACGAGCAGTACTTC	CASRGRFYEQYF
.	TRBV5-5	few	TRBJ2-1	TGTGCCAGCAGCTTGGAATCGGGGTTGGGTGAGCAGTTCTTC	CASSLESGLGEQFF
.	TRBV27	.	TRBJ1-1	TGTGCCAGCAGTACCCAGGGTAACACTGAAGCTTTCTTT	CASSTQGNTEAFF
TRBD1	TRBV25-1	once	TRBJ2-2	TGTGCCAGCAGTGGATACAGGGGGTGGAACACCGGGGAGCTGTTTTTT	CASSGYRGWNTGELFF
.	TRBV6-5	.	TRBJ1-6	TGTGCCAGCAGCCTCGGACAGAATAATAATTCACCCCTCCACTTT	CASSLGQNNNSPLHF
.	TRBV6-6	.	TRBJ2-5	TGTGCCAGCAGTTCGAGCGAGGAGACCCAGTACTTC	CASSSSEETQYF
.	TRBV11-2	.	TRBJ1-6	TGTGCCAGCAGCTTAGTACGGTCACCCCTCCACTTT	CASSLVRSPLHF
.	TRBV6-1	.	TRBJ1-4	TGTGCCAGCAGTGCGGGGAGGGGCCCAACTAATGAAAAACTGTTTTTT	CASSAGRGPTNEKLFF
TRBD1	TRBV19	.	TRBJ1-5	TGTGCCAGTAGCGGCGGACAGGGCTATCAGCCCCAGCATTTT	CASSGGQGYQPQHF
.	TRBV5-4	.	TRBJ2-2	TGTGCCAGCAGCTTGGGGTCAGGGGCCGGGGAGCTGTTTTTT	CASSLGSGAGELFF
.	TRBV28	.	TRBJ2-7	TGTGCCAGCTTCGACAGGAGTGGCTACGAGCAGTACTTC	CASFDRSGYEQYF
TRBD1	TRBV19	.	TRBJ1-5	TGTGCCAGTAGTGCCGACAGGGGGAGTCAGCCCCAGCATTTT	CASSADRGSQPQHF
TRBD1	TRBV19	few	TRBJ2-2	TGTGCCACCCGGGACAGGGGCCCGATCGGGGAGCTGTTTTTT	CATRDRGPIGELFF
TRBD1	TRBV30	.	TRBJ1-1	TGTGCCTGGGCGACAGGGCGGGGAGCTTTCTTT	CAWATGRGAFF
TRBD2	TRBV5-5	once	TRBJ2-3	TGTGCCAGCATACTAGCGGGGGCCTTAGATACGCAGTATTTT	CASILAGALDTQYF
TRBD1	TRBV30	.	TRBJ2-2	TGTGCTTTTCAGGGACAGATTAACACCGGGGAGCTGTTTTTT	CAFQGQINTGELFF
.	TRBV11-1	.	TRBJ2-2	TGTGCCAGCAGCTCCCGGGTTGGCGGGGAGCTGTTTTTT	CASSSRVGGELFF
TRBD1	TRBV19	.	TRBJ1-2	TGTGCCAGTAGTATGATAGAGGGACAGATCTATGGCTACACCTTC	CASSMIEGQIYGYTF
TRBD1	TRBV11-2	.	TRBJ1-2	TGTGCCAGCAGCTTAGACGACAGGGTCTATGGCTACACCTTC	CASSLDDRVYGYTF
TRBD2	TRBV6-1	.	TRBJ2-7	TGTGCCAGCAGTCGGGGGGGGTACGAGCAGTACTTC	CASSRGGYEQYF
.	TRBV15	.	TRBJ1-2	TGTGCCACCGCGGGTCCCGAGGGGGGGTATGGCTACACCTTC	CATAGPEGGYGYTF
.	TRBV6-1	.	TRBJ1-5	TGTGCCAGCAGTGTAACAGATAATAGCAATCAGCCCCAGCATTTT	CASSVTDNSNQPQHF
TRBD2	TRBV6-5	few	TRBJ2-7	TGTGCCAGCAGCCGAGCGGGGGCGCAATACGAGCAGTACTTC	CASSRAGAQYEQYF
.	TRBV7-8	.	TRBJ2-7	TGTGCCAGCAGCATTAACAGGAGACCAAGGGGCGAGCAGTACTTC	CASSINRRPRGEQYF
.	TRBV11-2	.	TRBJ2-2	TGTGCCAGCAGCTTAATGGCATCGGGCACCGGGGAGCTGTTTTTT	CASSLMASGTGELFF
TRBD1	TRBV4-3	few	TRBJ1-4	TGCGCCAGCAGCCAAGACCCGACAGGGATGAATGAAAAACTGTTTTTT	CASSQDPTGMNEKLFF